The 7 T cell receptor beta chains below come from one sample, sequenced in a study of blood T cell repertoires in COVID-19. The assay was immunoSEQ multiplex PCR, and TCRdb's table has in-frame clones only and misses some. The table has just under 60,000 clones, around 81% seen once. Sequences were obtained from peripheral blood. These receptors were obtained from a man at least 80 years old with COVID-19, enrolled during active disease.

J is TRBJ1-4 and V is TRBV7-2; 8 bases map to TRBD1. The CDR3 has 18 amino acids. The trim removed 2 bases at V and 0 bases at J, leaving 8 bases unmatched. Germline V gene lookup returns CDR1 SGHTA and CDR2 FQGNSA. The CDR3 is CASSLLGRGLSTNEKLFF. In DNA form, the CDR3 reads TGTGCCAGCAGCTTATTGGGCAGGGGGCTATCAACTAATGAAAAACTGTTTTTT.

The chain carries TRBV28 and TRBJ1-2; 7 bases are a match to TRBD1. Germline V gene sequence: CDR1 MDHEN, CDR2 SYDVKM. This CDR3 is 16 amino acids long. Germline trimming cut 3 bases from V and 4 bases from J; bases unmatched to any gene: 11. The CDR3 region has the DNA TGTGCCAGCAGTTTCCATGTGACAGGGATGGGCTATGGCTACACCTTC. Translation: CASSFHVTGMGYGYTF.

The CDR3 spells CASSLRLAGEVRHNEQFF. CDR3 coding DNA: TGTGCCAGCAGCTTGAGGCTAGCGGGAGAGGTGAGGCACAATGAGCAGTTCTTC. The chain couples TRBV5-6 to TRBJ2-1; 10 nucleotides agree with TRBD2. CDR1 is SGHDT, CDR2 YYEEEE, per germline. The ends lost 1 base at V and 5 bases at J; junction bases unmatched: 12. CDR3 size: 18 residues.

This clone appeared a few times. This chain connects TRBV6-4 to TRBJ2-7; D perhaps matches TRBD1 (6 bases). This CDR3 contains 16 residues. Germline lookup yields CDR1 MRHNA and CDR2 SNTAGT. With 8 bases removed from V and 3 bases from J, the gap between germline ends came to 23 bases. The DNA for the CDR3 is TGTGCCAGCCGACCTCGCCGGACAGCGACTTACTACGAGCAGTACGTC. This gives the protein CASRPRRTATYYEQYV.

This sequence joins TRBV2 and TRBJ1-6, with 9 bases lining up with TRBD1. This CDR3 has 17 amino acids. V lost 4 bases and J lost 3; bases outside the gene matches: 7. In germline, CDR1 is SNHLY, CDR2 FYNNEI. DNA for the CDR3: TGTGCCAGCAGTGTGAGTCGGACAGGGGTCTATAATTCACCCCTCCACTTT. Translating gives CASSVSRTGVYNSPLHF.

CDR3 nucleotides: TGTGCCAGCAAGAAAGCTTTCACCGACATAAATGAAAAACTGTTTTTT. It is translated as CASKKAFTDINEKLFF. This sequence joins TRBV28 and TRBJ1-4; D not resolved. Germline CDR1 and CDR2: MDHEN and SYDVKM. CDR3 length: 16 amino acids. The V end lost 7 bases, the J end lost 5 bases, and 20 bases lay between the germline ends. Supplemented by reference TRBV28 and TRBJ1-4, the full variable domain reads DVKVTQSSRYLVKRTGEKVFLECVQDMDHENMFWYRQDPGLGLRLIYFSYDVKMKEKGDIPEGYSVSREKKERFSLILESASTNQTSMYLCASKKAFTDINEKLFFGSGTQLSVL.

The sample holds one count of this clone. The rearrangement uses TRBV6-4 and TRBJ2-1; 7 nucleotides agree with TRBD1. CDR3 length: 14 residues. Unmatched junction bases numbered 1, after V lost 0 bases and J lost 5 bases. Germline V gene data show CDR1 as MRHNA and CDR2 as SNTAGT. The CDR3 region is CASSDSGTDNEQFF. As DNA, the CDR3 is TGTGCCAGCAGTGACTCGGGGACAGACAATGAGCAGTTCTTC.